Presented here are 8 T cell receptor beta chains from one specimen sequenced in a study of spatial heterogeneity in lung cancer (dated by TCRdb to the late 2010s). Preparation of the library involved 5' RACE. Sequencing took place on a NextSeq 500. TCRdb passed the public sequencing reads through fastp at Q25 and MiXCR, retaining productive beta sequences. Under each unique CDR3 protein, matching rows form one entry showing the most common genes and DNA. The sample data list 26,000 or so distinct CDR3 sequences, and about 13% of these were observed just once. The ten largest make up about a quarter of the sample. This specimen's time point label, per the study, means: sample taken at primary tumor resection. Without any cell sorting, TCR sequencing was performed on whole RNA extracted either from tumor and nontumor lung tissue or from cryopreserved PBMC samples. Specimen: PBMCs, collected at surgery. These receptors came from a female donor with early-stage non-small cell lung cancer.

The rearrangement links TRBV12-3 or TRBV12-4 to TRBJ2-3; possibly TRBD1 or TRBD2 for D (5 bases each). Deletions cut 3 bases from V and 2 bases from J, with 12 bases between. The CDR3 consists of 15 residues. The CDR3 coding sequence is TGTGCCAGCAGTTTTTTAGGGGAGACCACAGATACGCAGTATTTT. Translating gives CASSFLGETTDTQYF.

This clonotype was seen many times. The chain uses TRBV7-8 and TRBJ2-2; 12 nucleotides align to TRBD2. Per germline, CDR1 SGHVS and CDR2 FQNEAQ. The CDR3 contains 17 residues. J lost 7 bases, V lost 2 bases, and 8 bases had no gene match. For the CDR3, the DNA is TGTGCCAGCAGCTTATTCGCTAGCGGGAGGGCCGACGGGGAGCTGTTTTTT. Residues: CASSLFASGRADGELFF. Supplemented by reference TRBV7-8 and TRBJ2-2, the full variable domain reads GAGVSQSPRYKVAKRGQDVALRCDPISGHVSLFWYQQALGQGPEFLTYFQNEAQLDKSGLPSDRFFAERPEGSVSTLKIQRTQQEDSAVYLCASSLFASGRADGELFFGEGSRLTVL.

This clonotype has a count of ten or more. This sequence joins TRBV2 and TRBJ1-2; D may be TRBD1 (5 bases). Germline V gene sequence: CDR1 SNHLY, CDR2 FYNNEI. CDR3 size: 16 residues. Trimming removed 5 bases at V and 8 bases at J, with 24 bases between. The CDR3 nucleotides are TGTGCCAGCAGTTCAAAGGGACCTAACACTCAGGGAGGCTACACCTTC. It codes for CASSSKGPNTQGGYTF.

This clonotype was picked up many times. The chain is built from TRBV9 and TRBJ1-3, with 7 bases matching TRBD1. The CDR3 runs 14 residues. Germline CDR1 SGDLS, CDR2 YYNGEE. Germline trimming cut 6 bases from V and 4 bases from J; bases unmatched to any gene: 7. Written as DNA, the CDR3 is TGTGCCAGCATGGAGGGGACAGCAGGAAACACCATATATTTT. Protein sequence: CASMEGTAGNTIYF.

Ten or more counts support this clonotype. The rearrangement uses TRBV6-2 or TRBV6-3 and TRBJ2-4, with 10 bases matching TRBD1. J gave up 7 bases and V 5 bases, and 5 bases lay outside the gene matches. CDR1 MNHEY and CDR2 SVGEGT come from the germline V gene. This CDR3 contains 14 residues. The CDR3 DNA follows: TGTGCCAGCAGTCCGGGGGACAGGGGCAACATTCAGTACTTC. Translated: CASSPGDRGNIQYF.

This clonotype came up many times. V is TRBV12-3 or TRBV12-4 and J is TRBJ2-7; no firm D call. The length of the CDR3 is 14 residues. Deletions cut 1 base from V and 2 bases from J, with 9 bases between. The CDR3 DNA sequence: TGTGCCAGCAGTTTAGGGCAGGCAACCTACGAGCAGTACTTC. Amino acids: CASSLGQATYEQYF.

The DNA for the CDR3 is TGTGCCAGCAGTTCCACTTGGGAGGGGGCCGCAGATACGCAGTATTTT. This sequence encodes CASSSTWEGAADTQYF. This rearrangement joins TRBV12-3 or TRBV12-4 to TRBJ2-3; D is tentatively TRBD1 or TRBD2 (7 bases each). V lost 4 bases and J lost 4, with 18 bases in between. The CDR3 is made up of 16 amino acids.

The sample holds many counts of this clonotype. The CDR3, as DNA: TGCAGTGCTAGGCGCTCACAGGGGCCTTCCTACAATGAGCAGTTCTTC. Translation gives CSARRSQGPSYNEQFF. This chain connects TRBV20-1 to TRBJ2-1; 7 bases align to TRBD1. There are 16 residues in the CDR3. Germline V gene data show CDR1 as DFQATT and CDR2 as SNEGSKA (reference sequence). Unmatched junction bases numbered 9, after V lost 3 bases and J lost 1 base.